The clone carrying this T cell receptor (beta chain) occurred a few times. The antigen remains unidentified. These data are taken from a study of response to subunit inactivated influenza vaccine. The study, taken as a whole, reports: Each seasonal influenza vaccination recruits few new T cells, the authors suggested.

Each CDR3 protein gets one entry after TCRdb re-called the RT-PCR reads with MiXCR. The table lists over 750,000 distinct CDR3 sequences, around 20% of them singletons, with 10% in the top ten. V dropped 1 base and J dropped 6 bases, with 10 bases sitting between them. Looked up from germline, CDR1 is SQVTM and CDR2 is ANQGSEA. The CDR3 loop spans 12 amino acids. This TCR was sampled from a man over 45 who received an inactivated influenza vaccine. The chain has TRBV29-1 and TRBJ2-7; D gene ambiguous. The sample here was PBMCs from blood, taken 5 days after vaccination. DNA for the CDR3: TGCAGCGTTGAAGCCGGGCGCCTCGAGCAGTACTTC. Protein product: CSVEAGRLEQYF.